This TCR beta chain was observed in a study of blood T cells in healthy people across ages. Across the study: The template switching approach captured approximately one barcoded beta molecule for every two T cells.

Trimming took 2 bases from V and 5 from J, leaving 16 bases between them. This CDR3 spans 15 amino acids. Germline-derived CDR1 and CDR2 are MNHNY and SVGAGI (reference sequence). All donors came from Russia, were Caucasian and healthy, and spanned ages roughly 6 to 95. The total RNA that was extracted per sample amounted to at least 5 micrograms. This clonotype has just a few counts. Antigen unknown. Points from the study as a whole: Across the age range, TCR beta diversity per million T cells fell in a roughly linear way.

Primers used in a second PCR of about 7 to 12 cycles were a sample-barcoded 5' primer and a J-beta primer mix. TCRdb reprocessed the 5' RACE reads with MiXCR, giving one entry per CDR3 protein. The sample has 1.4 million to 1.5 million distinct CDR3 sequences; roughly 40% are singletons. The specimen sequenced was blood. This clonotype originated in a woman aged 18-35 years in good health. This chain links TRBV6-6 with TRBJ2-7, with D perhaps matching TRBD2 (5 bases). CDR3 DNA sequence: TGTGCCAGCAGTTACAGAGGGCCAAGTACCAACGAGCAGTACTTC. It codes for CASSYRGPSTNEQYF.